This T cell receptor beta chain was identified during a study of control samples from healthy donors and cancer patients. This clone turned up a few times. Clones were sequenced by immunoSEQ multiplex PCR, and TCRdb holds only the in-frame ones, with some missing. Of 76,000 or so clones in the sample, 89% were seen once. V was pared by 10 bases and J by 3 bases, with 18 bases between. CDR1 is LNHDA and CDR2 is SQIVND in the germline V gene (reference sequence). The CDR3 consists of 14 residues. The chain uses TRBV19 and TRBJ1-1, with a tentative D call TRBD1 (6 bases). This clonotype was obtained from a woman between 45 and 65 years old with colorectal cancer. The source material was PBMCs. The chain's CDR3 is CATAGAAGDTEAFF. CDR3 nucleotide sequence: TGTGCCACCGCGGGGGCCGCCGGTGACACTGAAGCTTTCTTT.